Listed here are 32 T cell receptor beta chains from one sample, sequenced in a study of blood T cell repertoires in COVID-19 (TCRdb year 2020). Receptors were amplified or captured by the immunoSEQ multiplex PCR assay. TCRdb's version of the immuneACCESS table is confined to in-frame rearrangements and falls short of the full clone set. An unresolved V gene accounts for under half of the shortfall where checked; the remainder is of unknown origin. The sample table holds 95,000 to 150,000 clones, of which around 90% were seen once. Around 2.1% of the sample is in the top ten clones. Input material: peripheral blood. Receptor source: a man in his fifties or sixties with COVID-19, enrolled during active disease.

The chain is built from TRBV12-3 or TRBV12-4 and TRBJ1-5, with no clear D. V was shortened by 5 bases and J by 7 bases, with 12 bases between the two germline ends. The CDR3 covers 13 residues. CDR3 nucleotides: TGTGCCAGCAGTCGCGACACGTTCCAGCCCCAGCATTTT. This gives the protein CASSRDTFQPQHF.

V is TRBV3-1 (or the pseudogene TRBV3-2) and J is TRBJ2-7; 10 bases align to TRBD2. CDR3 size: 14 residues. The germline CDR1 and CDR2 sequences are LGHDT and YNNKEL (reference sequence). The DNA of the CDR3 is TGTGCCAGCAGCCAAGGGGGGGAAGCGGGAGGGCTATCCGTC. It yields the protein CASSQGGEAGGLSV.

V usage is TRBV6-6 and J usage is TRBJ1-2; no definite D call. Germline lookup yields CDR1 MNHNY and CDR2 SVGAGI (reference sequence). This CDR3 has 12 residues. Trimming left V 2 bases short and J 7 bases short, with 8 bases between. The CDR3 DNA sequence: TGTGCCAGCAGTTACCTCGAGGCTGGCTACACCTTC. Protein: CASSYLEAGYTF.

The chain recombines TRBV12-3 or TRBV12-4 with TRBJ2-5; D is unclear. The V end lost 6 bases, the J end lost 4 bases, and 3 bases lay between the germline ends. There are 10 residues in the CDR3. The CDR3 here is CASSRETQYF. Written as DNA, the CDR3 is TGTGCCAGCAGCCGAGAGACCCAGTACTTC.

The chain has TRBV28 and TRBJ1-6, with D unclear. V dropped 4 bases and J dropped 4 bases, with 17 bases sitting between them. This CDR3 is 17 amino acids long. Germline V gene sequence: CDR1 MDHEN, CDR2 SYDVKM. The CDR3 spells CASSSGITVNYNSPLHF. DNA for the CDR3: TGTGCCAGCAGTTCCGGGATTACGGTCAATTATAATTCACCCCTCCACTTT.

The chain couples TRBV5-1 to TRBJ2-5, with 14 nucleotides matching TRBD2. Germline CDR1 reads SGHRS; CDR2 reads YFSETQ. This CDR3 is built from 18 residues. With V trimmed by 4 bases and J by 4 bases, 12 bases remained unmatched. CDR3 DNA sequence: TGCGCCAGCAGCCCCCTAGGGACTAGCGGGAGCTCGCGAGAGACCCAGTACTTC. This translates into CASSPLGTSGSSRETQYF.

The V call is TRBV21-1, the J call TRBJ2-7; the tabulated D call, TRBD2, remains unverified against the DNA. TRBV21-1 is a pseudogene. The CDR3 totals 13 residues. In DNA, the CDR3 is TGCTTGAGGGCACTAGCGGGAGTAGGTGAGCAGTACGTC. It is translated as CLRALAGVGEQYV.

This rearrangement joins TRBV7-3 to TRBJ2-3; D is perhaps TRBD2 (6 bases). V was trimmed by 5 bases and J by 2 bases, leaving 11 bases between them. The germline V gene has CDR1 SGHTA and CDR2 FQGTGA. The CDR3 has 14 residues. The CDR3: CASSPTGATDTQYF. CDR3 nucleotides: TGTGCCAGCAGCCCGACGGGAGCCACAGATACGCAGTATTTT. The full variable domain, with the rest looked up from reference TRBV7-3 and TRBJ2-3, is GAGVSQTPSNKVTEKGKYVELRCDPISGHTALYWYRQSLGQGPEFLIYFQGTGAADDSGLPNDRFFAVRPEGSVSTLKIQRTERGDSAVYLCASSPTGATDTQYFGPGTRLTVL.

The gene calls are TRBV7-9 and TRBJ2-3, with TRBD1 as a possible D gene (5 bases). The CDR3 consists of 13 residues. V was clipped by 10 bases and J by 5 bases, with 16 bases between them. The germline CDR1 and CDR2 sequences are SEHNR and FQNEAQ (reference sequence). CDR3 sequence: CATQQVDRDTQYF. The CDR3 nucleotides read TGTGCCACCCAACAGGTCGACCGAGATACGCAGTATTTT.

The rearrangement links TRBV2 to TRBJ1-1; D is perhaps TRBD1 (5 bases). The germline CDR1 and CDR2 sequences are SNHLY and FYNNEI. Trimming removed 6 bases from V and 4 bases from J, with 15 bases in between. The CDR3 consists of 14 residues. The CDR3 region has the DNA TGTGCCAGCAGGGGGGGACGAGAGGGCACTGAAGCTTTCTTT. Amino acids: CASRGGREGTEAFF.

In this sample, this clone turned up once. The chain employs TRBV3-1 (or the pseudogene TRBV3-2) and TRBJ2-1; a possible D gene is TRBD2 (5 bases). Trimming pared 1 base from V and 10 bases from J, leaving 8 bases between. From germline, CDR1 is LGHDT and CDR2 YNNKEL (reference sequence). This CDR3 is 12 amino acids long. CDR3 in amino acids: CASSQVWEEQFF. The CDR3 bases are TGTGCCAGCAGCCAAGTCTGGGAGGAGCAGTTCTTC.

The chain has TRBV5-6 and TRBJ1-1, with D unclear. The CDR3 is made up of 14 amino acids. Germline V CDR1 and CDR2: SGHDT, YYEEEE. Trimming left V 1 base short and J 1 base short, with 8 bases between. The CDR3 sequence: CASSLPDWNTEAFF. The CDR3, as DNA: TGTGCCAGCAGCTTGCCGGACTGGAACACTGAAGCTTTCTTT.

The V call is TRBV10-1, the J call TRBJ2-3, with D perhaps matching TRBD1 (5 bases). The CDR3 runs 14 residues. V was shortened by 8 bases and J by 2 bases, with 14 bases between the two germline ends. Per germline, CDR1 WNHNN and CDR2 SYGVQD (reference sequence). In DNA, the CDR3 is TGCGCCAGCCAGCAGGGATTTTCCACAGATACGCAGTATTTT. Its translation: CASQQGFSTDTQYF.

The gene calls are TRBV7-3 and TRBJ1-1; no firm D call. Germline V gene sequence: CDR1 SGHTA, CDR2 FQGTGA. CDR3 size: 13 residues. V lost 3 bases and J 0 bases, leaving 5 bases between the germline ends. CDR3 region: CASSFQLNTEAFF. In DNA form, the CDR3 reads TGTGCCAGCAGCTTTCAATTGAACACTGAAGCTTTCTTT.

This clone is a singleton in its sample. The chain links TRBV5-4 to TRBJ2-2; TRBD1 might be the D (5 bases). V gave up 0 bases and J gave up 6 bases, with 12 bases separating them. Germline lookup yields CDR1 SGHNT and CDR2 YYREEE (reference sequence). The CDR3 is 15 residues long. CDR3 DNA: TGTGCCAGCAGCTTGGCCAGGGTTGGAGCCGGGGAGCTGTTTTTT. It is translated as CASSLARVGAGELFF. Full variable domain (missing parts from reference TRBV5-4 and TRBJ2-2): ETGVTQSPTHLIKTRGQQVTLRCSSQSGHNTVSWYQQALGQGPQFIFQYYREEENGRGNFPPRFSGLQFPNYSSELNVNALELDDSALYLCASSLARVGAGELFFGEGSRLTVL.

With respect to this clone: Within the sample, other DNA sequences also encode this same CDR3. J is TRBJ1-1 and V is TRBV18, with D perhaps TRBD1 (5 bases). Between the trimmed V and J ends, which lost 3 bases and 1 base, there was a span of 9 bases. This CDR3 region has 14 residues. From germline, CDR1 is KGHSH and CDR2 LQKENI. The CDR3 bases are TGTGCCAGCTCACCTCAGGGTGGGAACACTGAAGCTTTCTTT. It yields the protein CASSPQGGNTEAFF.

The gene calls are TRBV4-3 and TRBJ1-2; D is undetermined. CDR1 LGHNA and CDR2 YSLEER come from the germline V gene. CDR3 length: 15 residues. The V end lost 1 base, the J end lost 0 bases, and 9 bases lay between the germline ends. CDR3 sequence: CASSQAQAANYGYTF. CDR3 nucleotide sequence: TGCGCCAGCAGCCAAGCCCAGGCCGCTAACTATGGCTACACCTTC.

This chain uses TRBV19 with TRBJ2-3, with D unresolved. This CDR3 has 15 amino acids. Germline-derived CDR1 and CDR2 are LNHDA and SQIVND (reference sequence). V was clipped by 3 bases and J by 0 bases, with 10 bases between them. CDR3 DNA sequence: TGTGCCAGTAGTATCATTGCGAGAAGCACAGATACGCAGTATTTT. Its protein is CASSIIARSTDTQYF.

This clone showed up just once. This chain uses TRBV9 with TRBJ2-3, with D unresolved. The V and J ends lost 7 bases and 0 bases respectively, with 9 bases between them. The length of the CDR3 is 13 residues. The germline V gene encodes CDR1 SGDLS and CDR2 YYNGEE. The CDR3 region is CASSTLSTDTQYF. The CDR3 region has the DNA TGTGCCAGCTCGACACTGAGCACAGATACGCAGTATTTT.

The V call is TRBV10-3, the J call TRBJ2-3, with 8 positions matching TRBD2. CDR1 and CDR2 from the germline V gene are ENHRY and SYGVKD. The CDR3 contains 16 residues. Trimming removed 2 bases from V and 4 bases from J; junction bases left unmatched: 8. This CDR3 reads CAISEREGTGADTQYF. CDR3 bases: TGTGCCATCAGTGAGCGGGAGGGCACCGGGGCAGATACGCAGTATTTT.

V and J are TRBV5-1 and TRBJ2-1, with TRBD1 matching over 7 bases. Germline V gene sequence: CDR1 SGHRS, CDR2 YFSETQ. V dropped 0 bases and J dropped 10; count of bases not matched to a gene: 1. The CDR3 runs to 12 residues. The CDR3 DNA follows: TGCGCCAGCAGCTTGGGGACAGGAGAGCAGTTCTTC. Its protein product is CASSLGTGEQFF.

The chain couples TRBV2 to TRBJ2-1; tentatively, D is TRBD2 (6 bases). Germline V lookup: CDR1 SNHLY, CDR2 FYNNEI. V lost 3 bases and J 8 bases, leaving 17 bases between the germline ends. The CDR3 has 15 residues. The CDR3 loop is CASSEGSSVTHEQFF. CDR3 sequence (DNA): TGTGCCAGCAGTGAGGGGTCTAGCGTTACGCATGAGCAGTTCTTC.

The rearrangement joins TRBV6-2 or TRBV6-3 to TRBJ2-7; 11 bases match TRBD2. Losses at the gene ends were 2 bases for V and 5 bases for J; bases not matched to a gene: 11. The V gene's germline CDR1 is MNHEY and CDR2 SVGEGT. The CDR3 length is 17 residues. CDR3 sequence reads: CASSYDRLAGSGNEQYF. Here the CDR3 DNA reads TGTGCCAGCAGTTACGATAGACTAGCGGGGTCCGGGAACGAGCAGTACTTC.

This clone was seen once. CDR3 protein: CASSLGQGKANEQFF. The CDR3 region has the DNA TGTGCCAGCAGTTTAGGACAGGGTAAAGCTAATGAGCAGTTCTTC. V gene TRBV2 combines with J gene TRBJ2-1; 8 nucleotides align to TRBD1. Per germline, CDR1 SNHLY and CDR2 FYNNEI. J lost 7 bases, V lost 5 bases, and 10 bases had no gene match. The CDR3 sequence is 15 residues long.

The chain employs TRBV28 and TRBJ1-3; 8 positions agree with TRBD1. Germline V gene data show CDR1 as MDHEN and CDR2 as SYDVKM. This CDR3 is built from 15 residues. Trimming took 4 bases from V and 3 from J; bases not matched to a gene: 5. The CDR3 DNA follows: TGTGCCAGCAGTTCGGCAGGGGGCAGTGGAAACACCATATATTTT. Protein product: CASSSAGGSGNTIYF.

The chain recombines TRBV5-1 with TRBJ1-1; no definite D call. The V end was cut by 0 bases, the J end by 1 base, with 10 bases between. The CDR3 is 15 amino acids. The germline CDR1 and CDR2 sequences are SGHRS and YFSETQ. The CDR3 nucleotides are TGCGCCAGCAGCTTGGAGGCCAGGTGGAACACTGAAGCTTTCTTT. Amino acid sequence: CASSLEARWNTEAFF.

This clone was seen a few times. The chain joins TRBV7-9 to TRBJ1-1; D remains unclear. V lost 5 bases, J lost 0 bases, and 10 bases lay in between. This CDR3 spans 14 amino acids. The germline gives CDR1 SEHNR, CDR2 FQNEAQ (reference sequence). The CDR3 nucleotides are TGTGCCAGCAGCCCCCTTGGCCTGAACACTGAAGCTTTCTTT. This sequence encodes CASSPLGLNTEAFF.

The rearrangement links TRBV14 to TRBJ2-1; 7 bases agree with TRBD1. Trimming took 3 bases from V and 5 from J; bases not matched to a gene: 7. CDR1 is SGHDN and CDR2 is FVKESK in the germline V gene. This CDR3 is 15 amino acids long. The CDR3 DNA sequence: TGTGCCAGCAGCCAGAGGACAGGCCGAAACAATGAGCAGTTCTTC. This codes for CASSQRTGRNNEQFF.

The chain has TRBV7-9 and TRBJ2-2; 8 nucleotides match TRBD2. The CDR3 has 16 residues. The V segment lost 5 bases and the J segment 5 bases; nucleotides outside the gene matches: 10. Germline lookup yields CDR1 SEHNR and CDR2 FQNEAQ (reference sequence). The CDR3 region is CASSPAGSGTTGELFF. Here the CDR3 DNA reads TGTGCCAGCAGCCCTGCGGGTAGCGGGACAACCGGGGAGCTGTTTTTT.

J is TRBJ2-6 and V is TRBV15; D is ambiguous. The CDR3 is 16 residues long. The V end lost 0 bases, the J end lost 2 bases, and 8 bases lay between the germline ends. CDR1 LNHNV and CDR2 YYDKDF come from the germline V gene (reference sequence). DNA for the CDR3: TGTGCCACCAGCAGAGATGGTGCGGCTGGGGCCAACGTCCTGACTTTC. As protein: CATSRDGAAGANVLTF.

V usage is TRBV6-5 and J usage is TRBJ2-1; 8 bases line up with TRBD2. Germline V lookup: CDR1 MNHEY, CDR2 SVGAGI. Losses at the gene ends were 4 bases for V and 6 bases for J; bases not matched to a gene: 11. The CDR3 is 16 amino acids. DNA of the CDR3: TGTGCCAGCAGTTCCTCGGGACTAGGTAGTCTCAATGAGCAGTTCTTC. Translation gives CASSSSGLGSLNEQFF.

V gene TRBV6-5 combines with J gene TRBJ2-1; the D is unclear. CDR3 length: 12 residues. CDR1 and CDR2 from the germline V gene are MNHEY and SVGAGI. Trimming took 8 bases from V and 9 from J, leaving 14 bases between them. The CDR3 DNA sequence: TGTGCCAGCGCACTCGGGTACGGTGAGCAGTTCTTC. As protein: CASALGYGEQFF.